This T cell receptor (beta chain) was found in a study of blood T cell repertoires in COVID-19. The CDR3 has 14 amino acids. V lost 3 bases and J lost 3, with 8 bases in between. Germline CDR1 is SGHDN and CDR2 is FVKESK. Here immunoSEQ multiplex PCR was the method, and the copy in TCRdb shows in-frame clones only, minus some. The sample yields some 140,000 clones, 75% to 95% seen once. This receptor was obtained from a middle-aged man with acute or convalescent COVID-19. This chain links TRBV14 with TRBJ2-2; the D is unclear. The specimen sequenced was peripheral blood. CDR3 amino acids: CASSHLSDTGELFF. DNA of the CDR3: TGTGCCAGCAGCCATCTCTCGGACACCGGGGAGCTGTTTTTT.